A single sample is the source of the 30 T cell receptor beta chains below, sequenced in a study of blood T cells in healthy people across ages (dated by TCRdb to 2013 to 2016). Receptor libraries were prepared by 5' RACE. Reads for this sample came from an Illumina HiSeq 2500. A second about 7 to 12 cycle PCR used a sample-barcoded 5' primer and a J-beta primer mix. TCRdb redid the processing of the public reads, applying fastp at Q25 and MiXCR, and retained in-frame beta chains. Identical CDR3 protein sequences are pooled into one entry, listed with their most common genes and DNA. Across this sample there are fewer than 1.5 million distinct CDR3 sequences, with 42% seen only once. The top ten clonotypes cover 7% to 9.5% of the sample. The sample taken for sequencing was blood. The receptors originated from a woman between 18 and 30 years old in good health.

CDR3 DNA sequence: TGTGCCAGCAGCCTCCGACTAGCCCCCTCCTACAATGAGCAGTACTTC. Translating it yields CASSLRLAPSYNEQYF. This chain connects TRBV7-8 to TRBJ2-5; the match to TRBD2 covers 7 bases. J lost 11 bases, V lost 5 bases, and 20 bases had no gene match. This CDR3 contains 16 residues. In germline, CDR1 is SGHVS, CDR2 FQNEAQ.

The V call is TRBV21-1, the J call TRBJ1-2. TRBV21-1 is labeled a pseudogene. The CDR3 sequence is 17 residues long. The CDR3 region has the DNA TGTGCCAGCAGCGGGGAATGGGGTCGGGTGGAGGGATATGGCTACACCTTC. This codes for CASSGEWGRVEGYGYTF.

J is TRBJ2-5 and V is TRBV5-1; 13 bases line up with TRBD2. The J call could be wrong; TRBJ2-7 is a better fit for the DNA end. Germline assignment: CDR1 SGHRS and CDR2 YFSETQ. The CDR3 runs 18 residues. In nucleotides, the CDR3 is TGCGCCAGCAGGGAACGGACTAGCGGGAGTAGTGGGTACAACGAGCAGTACTTC. Translation: CASRERTSGSSGYNEQYF.

V and J are TRBV28 and TRBJ1-5; D is ambiguous. The germline V gene has CDR1 MDHEN and CDR2 SYDVKM. The CDR3 totals 13 residues. The ends were cut back, 6 bases at V and 4 bases at J, with 10 bases in the middle. The CDR3 reads CASRFFSNQPQHF. CDR3 sequence (DNA): TGTGCCAGCAGGTTTTTTTCGAATCAGCCCCAGCATTTT. Based on the CDR3 plus reference TRBV28 and TRBJ1-5, the full variable domain is DVKVTQSSRYLVKRTGEKVFLECVQDMDHENMFWYRQDPGLGLRLIYFSYDVKMKEKGDIPEGYSVSREKKERFSLILESASTNQTSMYLCASRFFSNQPQHFGDGTRLSIL.

Worth noting for this clonotype: Compared with germline, one end of the junction differs, possibly owing to a read error. V is TRBV20-1 and J is TRBJ2-1; D is uncertain. The germline gives CDR1 DFQATT, CDR2 SNEGSKA (reference sequence). CDR3 length: 16 residues. CDR3 DNA: TGCTGTGCTCCCGAGCTGGTCAGCGACTCCTACAATGAGCAGTTCTTC. Its translation: CCAPELVSDSYNEQFF.

The CDR3 here is CASSLGREKLFF. CDR3 bases: TGTGCCAGCAGTTTGGGCCGAGAAAAACTGTTTTTT. The V gene is TRBV28, the J gene TRBJ1-4; D ambiguous. Germline CDR1 and CDR2: MDHEN and SYDVKM. Trimming shortened V by 3 bases and J by 8 bases, and 7 bases separated the two germline ends. This CDR3 has 12 amino acids.

The rearrangement uses TRBV11-1 and TRBJ2-1; D is perhaps TRBD2 (6 bases). Germline V gives CDR1 SGHAT, CDR2 FQDESV (reference sequence). Trimming removed 3 bases from V and 7 bases from J, with 10 bases in between. This CDR3 has 13 amino acids. The CDR3 loop is CASSFISGNEQFF. Here the CDR3 DNA reads TGTGCCAGCAGCTTCATAAGCGGGAATGAGCAGTTCTTC.

Note on this clonotype: Its ends do not fully match the called genes, so a read error is possible. CDR3 loop: CTSSTGQGLFHEQYF. CDR3 in DNA: TGTACCAGCAGCACCGGACAGGGTTTGTTTCACGAGCAGTACTTC. J is TRBJ2-5 and V is TRBV6-1; 8 bases match TRBD1. The closer fit of TRBJ2-7 to the DNA end suggests the J call may be wrong. The CDR3 sequence is 15 residues long. The germline V gene encodes CDR1 MNHNS and CDR2 SASEGT.

This clonotype has a handful of counts. The chain uses TRBV20-1 and TRBJ2-3, with 13 bases matching TRBD2. CDR1 and CDR2 (germline): DFQATT, SNEGSKA (reference sequence). V lost 5 bases and J lost 12; bases outside the gene matches: 8. The CDR3 totals 13 residues. CDR3 sequence reads: CSAEGTSGAIQYF. CDR3 nucleotides: TGCAGTGCTGAAGGGACTAGCGGGGCTATTCAGTATTTT.

The rearrangement uses TRBV6-1 and TRBJ2-2; D is possibly TRBD1 (5 bases). Trimming left V 4 bases short and J 4 bases short, with 10 bases between. Germline V gene lookup returns CDR1 MNHNS and CDR2 SASEGT. This CDR3 region has 14 residues. The CDR3 loop is CASSAQASTGELFF. CDR3 nucleotide sequence: TGTGCCAGCAGTGCACAGGCAAGCACCGGGGAGCTGTTTTTT.

This chain uses TRBV24-1 with TRBJ2-1; TRBD2 aligns across 9 bases. The CDR3 has 16 residues. With V trimmed by 5 bases and J by 1 base, 5 bases remained unmatched. CDR1 and CDR2 from the germline V gene are KGHDR and SFDVKD. The CDR3 DNA reads TGTGCCACCAGTGTACTAGCGGGTAGATCCTACAATGAGCAGTTCTTC. This sequence encodes CATSVLAGRSYNEQFF.

Regarding this clonotype: Mismatch with germline at one junction end may stem from a read error. The gene calls are TRBV9 and TRBJ2-1; no clear D gene. CDR1 is SGDLS, CDR2 YYNGEE, per germline. The CDR3 covers 13 residues. The CDR3 DNA follows: TGTGCCAGCAGCGTAGCAGGCTACGATGAGCAGTTCTTC. The encoded protein is CASSVAGYDEQFF.

This chain links TRBV20-1 with TRBJ2-5; D is undetermined. Germline CDR1 and CDR2: DFQATT and SNEGSKA (reference sequence). The CDR3 has 13 amino acids. V was clipped by 1 base and J by 0 bases, with 6 bases between them. The CDR3 sequence is CSARAAYQETQYF. CDR3 nucleotides: TGCAGTGCTAGAGCAGCGTACCAAGAGACCCAGTACTTC.

The V gene is TRBV18, the J gene TRBJ1-2; 7 nucleotides line up with TRBD1. This CDR3 has 14 amino acids. Germline CDR1 and CDR2: KGHSH and LQKENI. The ends lost 3 bases at V and 8 bases at J; junction bases unmatched: 9. The CDR3 DNA follows: TGTGCCAGCTCACCGGCCCTACAGGGGCCCGGCTACACCTTC. It translates to CASSPALQGPGYTF.

V usage is TRBV3-1 and J usage is TRBJ2-1, with D possibly being TRBD2 (6 bases). The V gene's germline CDR1 is LGHDT and CDR2 YNNKEL (reference sequence). The CDR3 runs to 14 residues. Trimming cost V 4 bases and J 8 bases, with 15 bases left between them. CDR3 loop: CASSPGVGVDEQFF. For the CDR3, the DNA is TGTGCCAGCAGCCCGGGGGTAGGAGTTGATGAGCAGTTCTTC.

The rearrangement links TRBV7-2 to TRBJ2-1, with D maybe TRBD2 (5 bases). V lost 11 bases and J 1 base, leaving 12 bases between the germline ends. The CDR3 is made up of 13 amino acids. Germline V gives CDR1 SGHTA, CDR2 FQGNSA. In DNA form, the CDR3 reads TGTGCCGGATCTGACTATTCCTACAATGAGCAGTTCTTC. Translation gives CAGSDYSYNEQFF. Full variable domain (outside the CDR3, taken from reference TRBV7-2 and TRBJ2-1): GAGVSQSPSNKVTEKGKDVELRCDPISGHTALYWYRQSLGQGLEFLIYFQGNSAPDKSGLPSDRFSAERTGGSVSTLTIQRTQQEDSAVYLCAGSDYSYNEQFFGPGTRLTVL.

The gene calls are TRBV2 and TRBJ2-5; 8 bases are a match to TRBD2. CDR3 length: 16 residues. V was clipped by 1 base and J by 2 bases; unmatched bases: 6. Germline CDR1 SNHLY, CDR2 FYNNEI. CDR3 bases: TGTGCCAGCAGTGAAGGCCTTCGGGGGGGACAAGAGACCCAGTACTTC. This translates into CASSEGLRGGQETQYF.

This clonotype showed up just a few times. The junction departs from the called germline gene at one end, perhaps through a read error. The V gene is TRBV7-7, the J gene TRBJ2-1; perhaps D is TRBD1 or TRBD2 (8 bases each). CDR1 is SSHAT, CDR2 FNYEAQ, per germline (reference sequence). This CDR3 region has 16 residues. The chain's CDR3 is CASSLAGQAAYNEQFF. CDR3 nucleotides: TGTGCTAGCAGCTTAGCGGGACAGGCTGCCTACAATGAGCAGTTCTTC.

J is TRBJ2-1 and V is TRBV20-1; D is possibly TRBD2 (6 bases). This CDR3 contains 12 residues. The V and J ends lost 5 bases and 7 bases respectively, with 12 bases between them. Germline CDR1 DFQATT, CDR2 SNEGSKA (reference sequence). CDR3 region: CSAPGRANEQFF. CDR3 bases: TGCAGTGCTCCCGGGAGAGCTAATGAGCAGTTCTTC.

This chain uses TRBV11-2 with TRBJ1-1; no clear D. Germline CDR1 and CDR2: SGHAT and FQNNGV. The CDR3 is made up of 14 amino acids. V dropped 5 bases and J dropped 4 bases, with 14 bases sitting between them. The CDR3: CASSPGRAGTEAFF. DNA for the CDR3: TGTGCCAGCAGCCCCGGACGAGCGGGCACTGAAGCTTTCTTT.

The J gene is TRBJ2-3, the V gene TRBV27; 9 bases align to TRBD2. The length of the CDR3 is 16 residues. V was clipped by 4 bases and J by 4 bases; unmatched bases: 9. In germline, CDR1 is MNHEY, CDR2 SMNVEV (reference sequence). CDR3 sequence: CASSSRLAGPADTQYF. The CDR3 nucleotides are TGTGCCAGCAGTTCCCGTCTAGCGGGACCCGCAGATACGCAGTATTTT.

This clonotype was recorded a few times. This chain uses TRBV28 with TRBJ2-7; no clear D gene. The CDR3 has 12 amino acids. Between the trimmed V and J ends, which lost 3 bases and 6 bases, there was a span of 9 bases. Germline CDR1 is MDHEN and CDR2 is SYDVKM. The CDR3 here is CASSFRWAEQYF. The CDR3 DNA follows: TGTGCCAGCAGTTTTAGGTGGGCCGAGCAGTACTTC.

Comments on this clonotype: Mismatch with germline at one junction end may stem from a read error. This sequence joins TRBV4-1 and TRBJ2-7; D gene uncertain. The CDR3 runs to 15 residues. Germline values: CDR1 MGHRA, CDR2 YSYEKL. This CDR3 reads CASSKEGTLSNEQYF. The DNA of the CDR3 is TGCGCCAGCAGCAAAGAAGGTACGCTTTCTAACGAGCAGTACTTC.

This chain connects TRBV2 to TRBJ2-2, with TRBD1 matching 7 bases. This CDR3 spans 14 amino acids. V was pared by 9 bases and J by 1 base, with 5 bases of the junction left unmatched. Germline CDR1 and CDR2: SNHLY and FYNNEI. The CDR3 loop is CASSGTENTGELFF. In DNA form, the CDR3 reads TGTGCCAGTTCCGGGACAGAGAACACCGGGGAGCTGTTTTTT.

This clonotype was recorded a few times. V is TRBV29-1 and J is TRBJ2-7, with TRBD2 matching over 9 bases. V lost 4 bases, J lost 7 bases, and 5 bases stayed unmatched. Germline V gives CDR1 SQVTM, CDR2 ANQGSEA. The CDR3 has 12 amino acids. CDR3 sequence: CSVVAGEREQYF. CDR3 DNA: TGCAGCGTTGTAGCGGGGGAAAGGGAGCAGTACTTC.

The chain joins TRBV9 to TRBJ2-3; the match to TRBD2 covers 7 bases. Germline trimming cut 0 bases from V and 5 bases from J; bases unmatched to any gene: 6. The CDR3 runs to 15 residues. Germline lookup yields CDR1 SGDLS and CDR2 YYNGEE. CDR3 in amino acids: CASSVVGLAVDTQYF. CDR3 DNA: TGTGCCAGCAGCGTAGTTGGGCTAGCGGTAGATACGCAGTATTTT.

This clonotype was seen more than once but under ten times. This rearrangement joins TRBV5-1 to TRBJ2-3; TRBD2 aligns across 14 bases. CDR3 length equals 17 residues. The germline V gene has CDR1 SGHRS and CDR2 YFSETQ. The V gene end was trimmed by 2 bases and the J gene end by 3 bases; junction bases not matched to a gene: 5. CDR3 sequence reads: CASSLSGTSGRTDTQYF. The CDR3 DNA follows: TGCGCCAGCAGCTTATCCGGGACTAGCGGGAGAACAGATACGCAGTATTTT.

This clonotype occurred once. The chain recombines TRBV6-6 with TRBJ1-1; D call uncertain. This CDR3 is built from 13 residues. The ends were cut back, 5 bases at V and 3 bases at J, with 10 bases in the middle. Per the germline V gene, CDR1 is MNHNY and CDR2 is SVGAGI (reference sequence). CDR3 amino acids: CASSTRHYTEAFF. The CDR3 coding sequence is TGTGCCAGCAGTACACGACATTACACTGAAGCTTTCTTT.

This clonotype was seen a few times. This sequence joins TRBV6-5 and TRBJ2-7; D may correspond to TRBD1 or TRBD2 (6 bases each). The CDR3 is made up of 15 amino acids. Germline V gives CDR1 MNHEY, CDR2 SVGAGI. V lost 2 bases, J lost 5 bases, and 16 bases lay in between. CDR3 in amino acids: CASSYEGGRNDEQYF. Written as DNA, the CDR3 is TGTGCCAGCAGTTACGAAGGGGGGCGTAACGACGAGCAGTACTTC.

V and J are TRBV6-6 and TRBJ1-6; D not resolved. Germline V lookup: CDR1 MNHNY, CDR2 SVGAGI (reference sequence). The CDR3 covers 16 residues. Trimming took 4 bases from V and 0 from J, leaving 10 bases between them. Written as DNA, the CDR3 is TGTGCCAGCAGTTTACACCCGAGCTCCTATAATTCACCCCTCCACTTT. Its translation is CASSLHPSSYNSPLHF.